The 27 T cell receptor beta chains below were found in one sample sequenced in a study of identical twins (dated by TCRdb to the mid-2010s). Library preparation was by 5' RACE. TCRdb records Illumina HiSeq 2000 as the sequencer. TCRdb reran the public reads through fastp at Q25 and MiXCR, keeping productive beta chains. Rows with one shared CDR3 protein collapse into an entry with the most common genes and DNA. Across this sample there are 500,000 to 550,000 distinct CDR3 sequences, with about 20% seen only once. The ten biggest clones cover 0.45% to 0.5% of the sample. These data also formed part of another study, on yellow fever vaccine responses in identical twins.

The sequencing input was CD4+ T cells sorted from blood. These receptors came from a young woman in good health.

The V gene is TRBV19, the J gene TRBJ1-1; TRBD1 might be the D (6 bases). There are 12 residues in the CDR3. CDR1 and CDR2 (germline): LNHDA, SQIVND (reference sequence). The CDR3: CATGTLNTEAFF. The DNA for the CDR3 is TGTGCGACGGGGACACTTAACACTGAAGCTTTCTTT. Together with reference TRBV19 and TRBJ1-1, the CDR3 gives the full variable domain: DGGITQSPKYLFRKEGQNVTLSCEQNLNHDAMYWYRQDPGQGLRLIYYSQIVNDFQKGDIAEGYSVSREKKESFPLTVTSAQKNPTAFYLCATGTLNTEAFFGQGTRLTVV.

This clonotype appeared a few times. The chain combines TRBV11-2 with TRBJ2-3, with D possibly being TRBD1 (5 bases). This CDR3 comprises 16 residues. Germline-derived CDR1 and CDR2 are SGHAT and FQNNGV. Trimming shortened V by 4 bases and J by 1 base, and 15 bases separated the two germline ends. CDR3 DNA sequence: TGTGCCAGCAGCTCGGACACAAATCCAGGCACAGATACGCAGTATTTT. Amino acids: CASSSDTNPGTDTQYF.

This sequence joins TRBV9 and TRBJ2-2, with 10 bases fitting TRBD1. Trimming removed 0 bases from V and 4 bases from J; junction bases left unmatched: 3. The CDR3 has 16 amino acids. The germline V gene encodes CDR1 SGDLS and CDR2 YYNGEE. The CDR3 DNA is TGTGCCAGCAGCGTAGGTGGGACAGGGGCCACCGGGGAGCTGTTTTTT. It codes for CASSVGGTGATGELFF.

This sequence joins TRBV6-1 and TRBJ1-4; 7 bases match TRBD1. J gave up 4 bases and V 7 bases, and 6 bases lay outside the gene matches. Germline CDR1 reads MNHNS; CDR2 reads SASEGT. This CDR3 has 14 amino acids. CDR3 DNA sequence: TGTGCCAGCAAATGGACAGGCAATAATGAAAAACTGTTTTTT. Translation gives CASKWTGNNEKLFF.

This clonotype was seen only a few times. The chain is built from TRBV29-1 and TRBJ2-5, with no clear D. The V end lost 4 bases, the J end lost 0 bases, and 18 bases lay between the germline ends. Germline CDR1 and CDR2: SQVTM and ANQGSEA. The CDR3 runs 16 residues. The CDR3, as DNA: TGCAGCGTTGGTGGTACAAAGTTAAATTACCAAGAGACCCAGTACTTC. This encodes CSVGGTKLNYQETQYF. Complete variable domain (other parts from reference TRBV29-1 and TRBJ2-5): SAVISQKPSRDICQRGTSLTIQCQVDSQVTMMFWYRQQPGQSLTLIATANQGSEATYESGFVIDKFPISRPNLTFSTLTVSNMSPEDSSIYLCSVGGTKLNYQETQYFGPGTRLLVL.

This rearrangement joins TRBV10-3 to TRBJ2-7; D uncertain. V was cut by 11 bases and J by 0 bases, with 11 bases left in between. Germline V gives CDR1 ENHRY, CDR2 SYGVKD. The CDR3 contains 12 residues. This chain's CDR3 is CAVRADSYEQYV. The CDR3 DNA reads TGTGCCGTCCGGGCGGACTCCTACGAGCAGTACGTC.

This clonotype occurred a few times. The CDR3 sequence is CASSLDTSKKLFF. In DNA form, the CDR3 reads TGTGCCAGCAGTCTGGACACCTCAAAAAAACTGTTTTTT. This chain links TRBV28 with TRBJ1-4; perhaps TRBD1 as D (5 bases). The CDR3 loop spans 13 amino acids. Germline V gives CDR1 MDHEN, CDR2 SYDVKM. V lost 5 bases to trimming and J lost 9 bases, with 13 bases between them.

The gene calls are TRBV10-3 and TRBJ2-3; TRBD2 agrees at 7 bases. V lost 3 bases and J lost 4; bases outside the gene matches: 16. The CDR3 loop spans 18 amino acids. CDR1 and CDR2 (germline): ENHRY, SYGVKD. The CDR3: CAISDPMITSGKSDTQYF. The CDR3 DNA sequence: TGTGCCATCAGTGACCCGATGATTACCAGCGGGAAATCAGATACGCAGTATTTT.

This clonotype turned up a few times. This sequence joins TRBV28 and TRBJ2-7; TRBD2 aligns across 9 bases. Germline-derived CDR1 and CDR2 are MDHEN and SYDVKM. Trimming took 6 bases from V and 0 from J; bases not matched to a gene: 6. The CDR3 has 15 residues. The CDR3 sequence: CASSHAGGSSYEQYV. Here the CDR3 DNA reads TGTGCCAGCAGCCACGCGGGGGGGAGCTCCTACGAGCAGTACGTC.

The J gene is TRBJ2-2, the V gene TRBV10-3; perhaps TRBD1 as D (6 bases). The germline gives CDR1 ENHRY, CDR2 SYGVKD. V lost 6 bases and J lost 0, with 14 bases in between. The CDR3 spans 16 residues. For the CDR3, the DNA is TGTGCCATCAGACCCGGGACAATCACGAACACCGGGGAGCTGTTTTTT. It yields the protein CAIRPGTITNTGELFF.

This clonotype was recorded at least ten times. The chain employs TRBV14 and TRBJ1-3; 8 nucleotides match TRBD1. CDR1 and CDR2 from the germline V gene are SGHDN and FVKESK. This CDR3 region has 16 residues. Unmatched junction bases numbered 7, after V lost 4 bases and J lost 2 bases. The CDR3 DNA reads as TGTGCCAGCAGCCCAGGACAGGGAACAACTGGAAACACCATATATTTT. Protein product: CASSPGQGTTGNTIYF. Combining the CDR3 with reference TRBV14 and TRBJ1-3 gives the whole variable domain EAGVTQFPSHSVIEKGQTVTLRCDPISGHDNLYWYRRVMGKEIKFLLHFVKESKQDESGMPNNRFLAERTGGTYSTLKVQPAELEDSGVYFCASSPGQGTTGNTIYFGEGSWLTVV.

The V gene is TRBV15, the J gene TRBJ2-1, with D possibly being TRBD1 (5 bases). Looked up from germline, CDR1 is LNHNV and CDR2 is YYDKDF (reference sequence). Trimming pared 5 bases from V and 2 bases from J, leaving 13 bases between. CDR3 length: 15 residues. The CDR3 DNA reads TGTGCCACCAGCTACCAGGGTAATCCCTACAATGAGCAGTTCTTC. Encoded protein: CATSYQGNPYNEQFF.

This clonotype was detected only a few times. J is TRBJ2-1 and V is TRBV6-5; 10 bases agree with TRBD2. J gave up 1 base and V 4 bases, and 7 bases lay outside the gene matches. From germline, CDR1 is MNHEY and CDR2 SVGAGI. This CDR3 has 17 amino acids. Written as DNA, the CDR3 is TGTGCCAGCAGTTTAACTAGCGGGGACACTTCCTACAATGAGCAGTTCTTC. As protein: CASSLTSGDTSYNEQFF.

This clonotype was seen only a few times. This rearrangement joins TRBV9 to TRBJ2-1; 14 bases align to TRBD2. Trimming cost V 4 bases and J 8 bases; bases outside gene matches: 14. CDR1 and CDR2 from the germline V gene are SGDLS and YYNGEE. The CDR3 is made up of 18 amino acids. The CDR3 DNA is TGTGCCAGCAGCTTCCGCACCCCTGGGACTAGCGGGAGTCATGAGCAGTTCTTC. Translation gives CASSFRTPGTSGSHEQFF. The variable domain in full, completed from reference TRBV9 and TRBJ2-1, reads DSGVTQTPKHLITATGQRVTLRCSPRSGDLSVYWYQQSLDQGLQFLIQYYNGEERAKGNILERFSAQQFPDLHSELNLSSLELGDSALYFCASSFRTPGTSGSHEQFFGPGTRLTVL.

V and J are TRBV5-1 and TRBJ2-3, with 8 bases identical to TRBD2. Germline trimming cut 0 bases from V and 11 bases from J; bases unmatched to any gene: 11. CDR3 length equals 15 residues. Germline values: CDR1 SGHRS, CDR2 YFSETQ. The CDR3 DNA sequence: TGCGCCAGCAGCTTGGCGGGAGCGGGAGAGGCTCAGCAGTATTTT. Amino acids: CASSLAGAGEAQQYF. The full variable domain, with the rest looked up from reference TRBV5-1 and TRBJ2-3, is KAGVTQTPRYLIKTRGQQVTLSCSPISGHRSVSWYQQTPGQGLQFLFEYFSETQRNKGNFPGRFSGRQFSNSRSEMNVSTLELGDSALYLCASSLAGAGEAQQYFGPGTRLTVL.

In this sample, this clonotype turned up a few times. The chain employs TRBV5-1 and TRBJ2-3; D is possibly TRBD2 (5 bases). The germline V gene encodes CDR1 SGHRS and CDR2 YFSETQ. The V gene lost 0 bases and the J gene lost 11 bases, with 13 bases spanning the gap. There are 13 residues in the CDR3. CDR3 region: CASSLASDLMQYF. The CDR3, as DNA: TGCGCCAGCAGCTTGGCCTCGGACTTAATGCAGTATTTT.

V gene TRBV12-3 or TRBV12-4 combines with J gene TRBJ2-1; 9 bases fit TRBD1. The ends lost 4 bases at V and 7 bases at J; junction bases unmatched: 5. The CDR3 totals 14 residues. CDR3 sequence: CASSSGQGLNEQFF. CDR3 in DNA: TGTGCCAGCAGTTCGGGACAGGGTTTGAATGAGCAGTTCTTC.

This clonotype was seen a handful of times. The chain carries TRBV3-1 and TRBJ2-4; 7 bases line up with TRBD2. CDR1 is LGHDT and CDR2 is YNNKEL in the germline V gene (reference sequence). CDR3 size: 16 residues. With V trimmed by 2 bases and J by 4 bases, 8 bases remained unmatched. The CDR3: CASSQPSRTRKNIQYF. DNA of the CDR3: TGTGCCAGCAGCCAACCTTCGAGGACTAGAAAAAACATTCAGTACTTC.

The chain is built from TRBV20-1 and TRBJ2-1; 7 nucleotides line up with TRBD2. The V gene's germline CDR1 is DFQATT and CDR2 SNEGSKA (reference sequence). This CDR3 has 14 amino acids. Trimming removed 5 bases from V and 2 bases from J; junction bases left unmatched: 6. CDR3 DNA sequence: TGCAGTGCTTTAAGCGGGAAACCCTACAATGAGCAGTTCTTC. Amino acid sequence: CSALSGKPYNEQFF.

The J gene is TRBJ1-6, the V gene TRBV11-3; TRBD1 matches at 7 bases. Germline V gene sequence: CDR1 SGHNT, CDR2 YENEEA. This CDR3 is built from 14 residues. Trimming cost V 3 bases and J 8 bases; bases outside gene matches: 4. This chain's CDR3 is CASSLGQTYSPLHF. The CDR3 nucleotides read TGTGCCAGCAGCTTGGGACAGACCTATTCACCCCTCCACTTT.

This sequence joins TRBV3-1 and TRBJ2-5; TRBD2 matches at 15 bases. Germline trimming cut 4 bases from V and 4 bases from J; bases unmatched to any gene: 10. Germline V gives CDR1 LGHDT, CDR2 YNNKEL (reference sequence). CDR3 length: 18 residues. This CDR3 reads CASSRRTSGGVGRETQYF. CDR3 sequence (DNA): TGTGCCAGCAGCCGTCGGACTAGCGGGGGGGTAGGCCGAGAGACCCAGTACTTC.

This clonotype was seen only a few times. This chain connects TRBV24-1 to TRBJ1-1; 8 bases map to TRBD1. Germline CDR1 and CDR2: KGHDR and SFDVKD. V lost 11 bases to trimming and J lost 3 bases; unmatched junction nucleotides: 7. This CDR3 is built from 13 residues. CDR3 DNA sequence: TGTGCCAGCCAGGGGGCGTCTTACACTGAAGCTTTCTTT. This codes for CASQGASYTEAFF.

The chain is built from TRBV10-3 and TRBJ2-5; no clear D gene. The germline V gene encodes CDR1 ENHRY and CDR2 SYGVKD. The CDR3 is 11 residues long. CDR3 region: CATGVVETQYF. For the CDR3, the DNA is TGTGCGACCGGAGTAGTAGAGACCCAGTACTTC.

The rearrangement joins TRBV7-6 to TRBJ2-1; no definite D call. Germline CDR1 is SGHVS and CDR2 is FNYEAQ. V was cut by 3 bases and J by 2 bases, with 8 bases left in between. This CDR3 has 14 residues. CDR3: CASSFDGPYNEQFF. The CDR3 DNA is TGTGCCAGCAGCTTCGACGGTCCCTACAATGAGCAGTTCTTC.

DNA of the CDR3: TGCGCCAGCAGCCCCCGGGATGAGGTAACCTACGAGCAGTACTTC. The encoded protein is CASSPRDEVTYEQYF. The chain uses TRBV5-1 and TRBJ2-7; TRBD2 might be the D (5 bases). Germline values: CDR1 SGHRS, CDR2 YFSETQ. This CDR3 is built from 15 residues. Trimming cost V 4 bases and J 2 bases, with 16 bases left between them.

V usage is TRBV4-1 and J usage is TRBJ1-2; tentative D call: TRBD1 (6 bases). Trimming stripped 0 bases from V and 4 bases from J, with 15 bases between. The germline V gene encodes CDR1 MGHRA and CDR2 YSYEKL. This CDR3 is built from 16 residues. The CDR3 nucleotides read TGCGCCAGCAGCCAAGAGGCGCGGCAGGGGCTCTATGGCTACACCTTC. Protein: CASSQEARQGLYGYTF.

This clonotype has just a few counts. This chain connects TRBV5-1 to TRBJ2-3; 8 bases line up with TRBD1. From germline, CDR1 is SGHRS and CDR2 YFSETQ. J was trimmed by 2 bases and V by 1 base; bases with no gene match: 3. The CDR3 loop spans 15 amino acids. The CDR3 sequence: CASSLQTGVTDTQYF. CDR3 sequence (DNA): TGCGCCAGCAGCTTGCAGACAGGGGTCACAGATACGCAGTATTTT.